This T cell receptor (beta chain) comes out of a study of blood T cell repertoires in COVID-19 (dated by TCRdb to the early 2020s). As for the study more broadly: Samples from collaborators originated in the United States, Italy and Spain and spanned both the acute and convalescent phases of COVID-19. The sample metadata nearly always contained a de-identified subject ID, COVID-19 status, age in years and sex. A freely available public database, intended as a resource for researchers studying the immune response to SARS-CoV-2, is where the repertoires were released. Samples were obtained from the ongoing ImmuneRACE study (first 160 participants) and from 1,254 subjects provided by 6 global collaborators. The prospective study material was composed of cDNA or gDNA derived from T cells, B-cell-depleted T cells, or PBMCs. The dataset comprised deeply sampled blood TCRbeta repertoires from subjects exposed to, actively infected with, or recovered from COVID-19. Where HLA class I and class II types were available, the types were taken from metadata supplied by the sample provider, not from assay-based typing.

Trimming removed 1 base from V and 1 base from J; the gene matches leave 8 bases unexplained. Including the terminal cysteine and phenylalanine, the CDR3 comprises 17 residues. The read is trimmed to its CDR3 DNA, 51 bases read in frame from base 1. Taken from the germline V gene, the CDR1 and CDR2 loops are SGHAT and FQNNGV. Whole blood was collected in K2EDTA tubes by collaborating institutions according to the institutions' own protocols. For TCRbeta analysis, collaborator samples were shipped as frozen whole blood, as isolated PBMCs, or as DNA extracted from either sample type. As regards this clone: No cognate antigen has been identified for it. The record has no base qualities; no much larger clone is one base away.

TCRbeta CDR3 regions were amplified from genomic DNA using the immunoSEQ Assay, a bias-controlled multiplex PCR. Regarding the original processing steps: Nucleated cell counts per sample were estimated from amplification of reference gene primers within the assay. Sequence reads were collapsed and filtered to measure the absolute abundance of every unique TCRbeta CDR3 rearrangement. Productive Simpson clonality was computed per sample as the square root of Simpson's diversity index over productive rearrangements. The clones in this table, taken by TCRdb from immuneACCESS, are in-frame only. Not every clone is retained; where verified, under half of the shortfall comes from an unresolved V gene, and the cause of the rest is unknown. D and trimming come from the DNA, and the V and J calls and clone size come from that table. This sample lists roughly 140,000 clones; around 84% were detected once. The ten biggest clones cover 7.2% of the sample.

Study-wide findings and limitations: How much clinical and demographic metadata was included differed by source and by participant, and the metadata was provided uncurated.

This chain is built from TRBV11-2 and TRBJ2-5, with TRBD1 matching 8 junction bases. The source of this sequence is a woman between 45 and 60 years old in a cohort sampled during active or convalescent COVID-19. The source material was peripheral blood. Here is the DNA: TGTGCCAGCAGCTTAGGGCGATCGGGGACAGGCCAAGAGACCCAGTACTTC. Its product reads: CASSLGRSGTGQETQYF.